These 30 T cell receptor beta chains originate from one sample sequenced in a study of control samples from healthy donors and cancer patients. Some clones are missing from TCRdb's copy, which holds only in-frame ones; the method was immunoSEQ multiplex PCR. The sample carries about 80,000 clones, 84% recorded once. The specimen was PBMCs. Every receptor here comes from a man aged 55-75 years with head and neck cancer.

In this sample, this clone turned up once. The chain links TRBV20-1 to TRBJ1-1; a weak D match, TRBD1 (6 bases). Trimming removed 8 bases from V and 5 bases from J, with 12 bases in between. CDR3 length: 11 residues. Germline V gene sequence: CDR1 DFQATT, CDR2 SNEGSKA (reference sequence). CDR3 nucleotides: TGCAGTTTAAACAGGGAAACTGAAGCTTTCTTT. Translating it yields CSLNRETEAFF.

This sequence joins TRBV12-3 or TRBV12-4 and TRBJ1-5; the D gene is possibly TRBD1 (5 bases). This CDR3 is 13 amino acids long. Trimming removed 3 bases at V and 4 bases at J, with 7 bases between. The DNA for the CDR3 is TGTGCCAGCAGTTTTGGGGGGAATCAGCCCCAGCATTTT. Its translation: CASSFGGNQPQHF.

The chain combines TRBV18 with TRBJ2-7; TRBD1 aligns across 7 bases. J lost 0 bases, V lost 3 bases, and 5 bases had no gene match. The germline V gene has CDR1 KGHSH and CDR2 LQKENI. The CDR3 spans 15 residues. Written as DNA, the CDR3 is TGTGCCAGCTCACCCGGGACAGCTAGCTCCTACGAGCAGTACTTC. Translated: CASSPGTASSYEQYF.

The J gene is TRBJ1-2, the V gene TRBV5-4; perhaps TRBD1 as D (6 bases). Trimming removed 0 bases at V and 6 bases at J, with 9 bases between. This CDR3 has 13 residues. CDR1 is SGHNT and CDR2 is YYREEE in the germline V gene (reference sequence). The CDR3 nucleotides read TGTGCCAGCAGCTTGGGTCAGGGGAATGGCTACACCTTC. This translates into CASSLGQGNGYTF.

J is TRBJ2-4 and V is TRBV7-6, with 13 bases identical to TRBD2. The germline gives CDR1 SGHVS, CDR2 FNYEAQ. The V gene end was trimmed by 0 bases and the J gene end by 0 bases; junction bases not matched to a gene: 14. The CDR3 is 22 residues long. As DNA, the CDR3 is TGTGCCAGCAGCTTAGCATCGCTTACTAGCGGGAGGGCCTATCTAGCCAAAAACATTCAGTACTTC. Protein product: CASSLASLTSGRAYLAKNIQYF.

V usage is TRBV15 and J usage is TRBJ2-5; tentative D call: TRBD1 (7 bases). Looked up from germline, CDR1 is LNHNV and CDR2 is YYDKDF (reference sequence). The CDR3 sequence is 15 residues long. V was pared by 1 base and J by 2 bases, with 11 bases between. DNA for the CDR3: TGTGCCACCAGCAGAGGGGGGGACAGACAAGAGACCCAGTACTTC. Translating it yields CATSRGGDRQETQYF.

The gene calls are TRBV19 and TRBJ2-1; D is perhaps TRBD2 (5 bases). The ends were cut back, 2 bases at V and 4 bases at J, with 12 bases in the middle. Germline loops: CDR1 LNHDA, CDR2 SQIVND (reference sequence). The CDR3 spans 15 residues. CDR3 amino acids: CASSIMAGVYNEQFF. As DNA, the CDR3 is TGTGCCAGTAGTATAATGGCGGGCGTGTACAATGAGCAGTTCTTC.

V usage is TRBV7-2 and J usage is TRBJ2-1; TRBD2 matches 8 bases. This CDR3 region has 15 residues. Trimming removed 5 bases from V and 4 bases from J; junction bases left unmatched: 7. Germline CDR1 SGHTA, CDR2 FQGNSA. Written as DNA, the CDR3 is TGTGCCAGCAGCGTACTAGCGGCCCAATACAATGAGCAGTTCTTC. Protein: CASSVLAAQYNEQFF.

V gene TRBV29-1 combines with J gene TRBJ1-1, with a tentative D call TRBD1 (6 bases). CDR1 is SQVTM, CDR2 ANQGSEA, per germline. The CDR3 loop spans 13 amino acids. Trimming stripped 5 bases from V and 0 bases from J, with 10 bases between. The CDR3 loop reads CSVLGQLNTEAFF. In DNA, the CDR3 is TGCAGCGTTTTAGGACAGCTGAACACTGAAGCTTTCTTT.

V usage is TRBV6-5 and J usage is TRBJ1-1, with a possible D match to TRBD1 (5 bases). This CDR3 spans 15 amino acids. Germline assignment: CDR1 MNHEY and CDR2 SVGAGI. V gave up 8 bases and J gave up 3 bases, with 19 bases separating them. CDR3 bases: TGTGCCAGCGAAACTACCAGGGACCACTACACTGAAGCTTTCTTT. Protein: CASETTRDHYTEAFF.

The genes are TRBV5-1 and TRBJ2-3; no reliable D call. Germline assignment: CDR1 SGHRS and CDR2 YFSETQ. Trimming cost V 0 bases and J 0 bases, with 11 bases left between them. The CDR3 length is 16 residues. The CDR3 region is CASSLDTTSSTDTQYF. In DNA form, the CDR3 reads TGCGCCAGCAGCTTGGACACTACCTCTAGCACAGATACGCAGTATTTT.

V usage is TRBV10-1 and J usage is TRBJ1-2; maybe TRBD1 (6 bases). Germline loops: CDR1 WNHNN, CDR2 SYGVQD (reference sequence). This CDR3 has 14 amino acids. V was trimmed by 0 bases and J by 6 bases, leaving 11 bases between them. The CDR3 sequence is CASSESARGNGYTF. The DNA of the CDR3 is TGCGCCAGCAGTGAGTCAGCCAGGGGAAATGGCTACACCTTC.

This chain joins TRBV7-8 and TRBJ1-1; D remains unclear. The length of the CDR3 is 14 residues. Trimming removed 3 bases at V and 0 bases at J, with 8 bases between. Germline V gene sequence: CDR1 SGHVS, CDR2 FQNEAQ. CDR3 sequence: CASSFRRVNTEAFF. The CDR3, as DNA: TGTGCCAGCAGCTTTCGAAGGGTGAACACTGAAGCTTTCTTT.

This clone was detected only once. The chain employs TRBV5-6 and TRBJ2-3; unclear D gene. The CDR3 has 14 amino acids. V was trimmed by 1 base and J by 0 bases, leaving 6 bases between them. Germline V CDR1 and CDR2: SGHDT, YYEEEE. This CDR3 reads CASSLLVSTDTQYF. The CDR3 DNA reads TGTGCCAGCAGCTTGTTAGTGAGCACAGATACGCAGTATTTT.

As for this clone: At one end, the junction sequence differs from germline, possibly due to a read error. The CDR3 nucleotides are TGTGCTAGCAGCCCAATAGGGGACAGCACAGATACGCAGTATTTT. Its protein product is CASSPIGDSTDTQYF. The chain couples TRBV7-7 to TRBJ2-3; D possibly uses TRBD1 or TRBD2 (5 bases each). Germline CDR1 SSHAT, CDR2 FNYEAQ (reference sequence). This CDR3 contains 15 residues.

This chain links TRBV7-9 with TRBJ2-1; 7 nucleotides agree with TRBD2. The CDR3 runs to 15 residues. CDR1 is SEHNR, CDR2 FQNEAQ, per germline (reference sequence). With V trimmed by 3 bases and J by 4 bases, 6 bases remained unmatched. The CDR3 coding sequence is TGTGCCAGCAGCTTCCCCGGGACTATATACAATGAGCAGTTCTTC. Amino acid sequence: CASSFPGTIYNEQFF.

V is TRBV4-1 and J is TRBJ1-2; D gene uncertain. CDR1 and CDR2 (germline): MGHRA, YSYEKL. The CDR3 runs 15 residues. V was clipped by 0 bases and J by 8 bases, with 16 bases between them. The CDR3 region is CASSQDGQTVRGYTF. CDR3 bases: TGCGCCAGCAGCCAAGATGGGCAGACGGTTAGGGGCTACACCTTC.

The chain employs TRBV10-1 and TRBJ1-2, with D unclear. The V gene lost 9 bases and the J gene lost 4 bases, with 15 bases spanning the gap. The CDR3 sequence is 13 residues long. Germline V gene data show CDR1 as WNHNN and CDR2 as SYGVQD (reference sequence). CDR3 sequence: CASTLGRTYGYTF. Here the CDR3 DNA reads TGCGCCAGTACCCTCGGGCGGACCTATGGCTACACCTTC.

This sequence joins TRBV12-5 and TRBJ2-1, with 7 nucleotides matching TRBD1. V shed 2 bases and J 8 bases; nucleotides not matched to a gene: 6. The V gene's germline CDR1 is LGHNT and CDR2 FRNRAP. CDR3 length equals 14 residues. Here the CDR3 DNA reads TGTGCTAGTGGTTTGTTTACAGGGGTTGATGAGCAGTTCTTC. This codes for CASGLFTGVDEQFF.

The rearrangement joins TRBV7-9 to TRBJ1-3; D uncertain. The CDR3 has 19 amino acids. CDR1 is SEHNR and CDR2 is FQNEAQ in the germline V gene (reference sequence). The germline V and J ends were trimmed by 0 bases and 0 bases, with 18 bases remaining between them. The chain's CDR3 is CASSLARFTTLGSGNTIYF. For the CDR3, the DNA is TGTGCCAGCAGCTTAGCGCGTTTCACAACTCTAGGCTCTGGAAACACCATATATTTT.

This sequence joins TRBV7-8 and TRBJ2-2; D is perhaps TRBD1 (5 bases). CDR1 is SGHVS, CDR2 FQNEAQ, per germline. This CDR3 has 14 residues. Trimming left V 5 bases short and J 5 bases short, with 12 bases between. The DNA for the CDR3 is TGTGCCAGCAGCCTACAAGGGGAAACCGGGGAGCTGTTTTTT. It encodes CASSLQGETGELFF.

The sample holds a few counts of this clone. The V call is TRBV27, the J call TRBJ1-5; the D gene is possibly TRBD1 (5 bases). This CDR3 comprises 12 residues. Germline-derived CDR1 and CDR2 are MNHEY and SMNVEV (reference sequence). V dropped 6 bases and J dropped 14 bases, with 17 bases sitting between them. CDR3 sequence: CASSSLGGVKHF. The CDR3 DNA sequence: TGTGCCAGCAGCTCCCTGGGGGGAGTAAAGCATTTT.

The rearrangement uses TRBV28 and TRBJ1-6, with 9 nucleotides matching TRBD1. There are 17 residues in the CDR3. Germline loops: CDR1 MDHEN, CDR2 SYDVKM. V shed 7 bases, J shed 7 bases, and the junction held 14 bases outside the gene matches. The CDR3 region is CASIPLFGTGSNSPLHF. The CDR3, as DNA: TGTGCCAGCATCCCTCTTTTCGGGACAGGGTCGAATTCACCCCTCCACTTT.

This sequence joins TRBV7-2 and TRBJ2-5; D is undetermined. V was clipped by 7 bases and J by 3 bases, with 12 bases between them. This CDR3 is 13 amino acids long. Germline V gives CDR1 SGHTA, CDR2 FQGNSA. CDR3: CASTGVREETQYF. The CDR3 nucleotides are TGTGCCAGCACCGGCGTACGGGAAGAGACCCAGTACTTC.

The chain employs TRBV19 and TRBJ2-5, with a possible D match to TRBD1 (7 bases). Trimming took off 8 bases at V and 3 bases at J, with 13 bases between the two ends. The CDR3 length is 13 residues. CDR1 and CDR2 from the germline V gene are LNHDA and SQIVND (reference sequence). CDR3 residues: CASARGAEETQYF. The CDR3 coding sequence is TGTGCCAGTGCCAGGGGGGCGGAAGAGACCCAGTACTTC.

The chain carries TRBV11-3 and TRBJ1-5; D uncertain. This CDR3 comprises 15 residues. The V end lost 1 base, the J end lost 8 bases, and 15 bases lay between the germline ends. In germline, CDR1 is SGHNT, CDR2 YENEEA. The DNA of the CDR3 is TGTGCCAGCAGCTTAGGATTGGAGGTTCGCGAGCCCCAGCATTTT. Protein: CASSLGLEVREPQHF.

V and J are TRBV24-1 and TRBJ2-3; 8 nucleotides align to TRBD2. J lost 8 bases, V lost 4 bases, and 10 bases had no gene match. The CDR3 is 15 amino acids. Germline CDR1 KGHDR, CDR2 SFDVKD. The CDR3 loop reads CATSDQGLGFGTQYF. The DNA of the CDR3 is TGTGCCACCAGTGACCAGGGACTAGGATTTGGTACGCAGTATTTT.

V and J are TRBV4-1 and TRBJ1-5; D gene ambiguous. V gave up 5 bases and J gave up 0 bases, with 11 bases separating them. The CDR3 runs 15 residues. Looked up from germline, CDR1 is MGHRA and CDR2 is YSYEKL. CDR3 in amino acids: CASSSFEDSNQPQHF. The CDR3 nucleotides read TGCGCCAGCAGCTCTTTCGAGGATAGCAATCAGCCCCAGCATTTT.

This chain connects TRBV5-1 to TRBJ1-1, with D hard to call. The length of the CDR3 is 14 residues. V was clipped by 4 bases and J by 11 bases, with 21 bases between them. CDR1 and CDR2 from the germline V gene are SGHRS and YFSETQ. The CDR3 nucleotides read TGCGCCAGCAGCCTCTTATCCCTTCAGCGGTCTGCTTTCTTT. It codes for CASSLLSLQRSAFF.

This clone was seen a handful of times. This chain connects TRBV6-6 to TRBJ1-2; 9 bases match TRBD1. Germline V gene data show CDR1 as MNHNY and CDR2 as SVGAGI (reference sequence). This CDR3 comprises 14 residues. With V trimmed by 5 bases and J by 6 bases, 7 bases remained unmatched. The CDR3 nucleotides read TGTGCCAGCAGTCCCGGGACAGGGAAGAATGGCTACACCTTC. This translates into CASSPGTGKNGYTF.